Given below is one T cell receptor beta chain in context. The antigen remains undetermined. This sample stems from a study of T-cell reconstitution after alpha-beta-depleted transplantation in children. Study-level findings and limits: Several hundred expanded graft clones reportedly gave rise to the alpha-beta T cells present about two months after transplant. Newly generated T cells supplied most T-cell counts and diversity one year post-transplant. Surviving recipient T cells and thymic progenitors underlay high day-60 TCRbeta diversity in some patients.

As it was prepared, the TCRbeta library received unique molecular identifiers. MiXCR, applied by TCRdb to the PCR reads, yields one record per CDR3 protein. The sample consists of 530,000 or so distinct CDR3 sequences, around 27% of them appearing once. The material was PBMCs, obtained before TCRalphabeta/CD19-depleted stem cell transplant. The sequence came from a boy under two years old with Wiskott-Aldrich syndrome, due to receive a stem cell transplant.

The CDR3 coding sequence is TGCAGTGCTACCAGGGTTTCCGCAGATACGCAGTATTTT. Translation: CSATRVSADTQYF. The chain recombines TRBV20-1 with TRBJ2-3, with a possible D match to TRBD1 (5 bases). V lost 4 bases and J lost 4, with 12 bases in between. There are 13 residues in the CDR3. Germline assignment: CDR1 DFQATT and CDR2 SNEGSKA (reference sequence).